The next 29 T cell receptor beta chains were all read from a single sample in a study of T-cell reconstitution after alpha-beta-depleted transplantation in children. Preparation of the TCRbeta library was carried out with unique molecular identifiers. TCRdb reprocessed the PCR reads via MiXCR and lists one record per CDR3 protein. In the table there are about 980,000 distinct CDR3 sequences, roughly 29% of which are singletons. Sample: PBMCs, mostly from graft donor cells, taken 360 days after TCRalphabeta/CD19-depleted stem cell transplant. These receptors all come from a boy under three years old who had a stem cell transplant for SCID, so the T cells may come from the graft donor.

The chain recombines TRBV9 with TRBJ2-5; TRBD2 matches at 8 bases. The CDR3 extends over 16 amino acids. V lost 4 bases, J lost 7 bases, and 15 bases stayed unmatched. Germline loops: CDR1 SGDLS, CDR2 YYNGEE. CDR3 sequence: CASSSHPGGVWGTQYF. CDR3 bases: TGTGCCAGCAGCTCCCACCCCGGGGGGGTTTGGGGGACCCAGTACTTC.

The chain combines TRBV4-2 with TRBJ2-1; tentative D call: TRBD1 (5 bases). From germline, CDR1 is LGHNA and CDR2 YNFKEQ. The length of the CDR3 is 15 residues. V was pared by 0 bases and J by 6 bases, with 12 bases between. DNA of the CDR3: TGTGCCAGCAGCCAAGAGGGGCCAGTGTCCAATGAGCAGTTCTTC. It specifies CASSQEGPVSNEQFF.

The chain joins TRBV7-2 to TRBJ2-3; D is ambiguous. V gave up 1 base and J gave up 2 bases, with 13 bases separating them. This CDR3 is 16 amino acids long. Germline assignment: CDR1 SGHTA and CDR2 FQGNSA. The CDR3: CASSLGELVYTDTQYF. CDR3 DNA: TGTGCCAGCAGCTTAGGAGAGTTGGTGTACACAGATACGCAGTATTTT.

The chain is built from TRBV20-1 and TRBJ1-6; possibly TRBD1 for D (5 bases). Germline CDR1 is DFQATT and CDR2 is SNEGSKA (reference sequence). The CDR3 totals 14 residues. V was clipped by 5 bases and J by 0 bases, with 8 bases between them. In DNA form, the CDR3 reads TGCAGTGCTGGGGGGGTCTCCTATAATTCACCCCTCCACTTT. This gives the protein CSAGGVSYNSPLHF.

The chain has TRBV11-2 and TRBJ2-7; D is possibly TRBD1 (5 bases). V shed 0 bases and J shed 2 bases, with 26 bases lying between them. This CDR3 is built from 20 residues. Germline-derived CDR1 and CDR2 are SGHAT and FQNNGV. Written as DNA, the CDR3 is TGTGCCAGCAGCTTAGATCCGGACACACGACTTCTAAAGTCCACCTACGAGCAGTACTTC. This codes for CASSLDPDTRLLKSTYEQYF.

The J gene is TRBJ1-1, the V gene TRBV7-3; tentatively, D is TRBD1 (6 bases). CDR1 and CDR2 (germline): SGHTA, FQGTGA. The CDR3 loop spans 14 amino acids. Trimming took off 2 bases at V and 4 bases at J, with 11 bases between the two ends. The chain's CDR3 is CASSLVDRSTEAFF. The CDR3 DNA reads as TGTGCCAGCAGCTTAGTAGACAGGAGCACTGAAGCTTTCTTT.

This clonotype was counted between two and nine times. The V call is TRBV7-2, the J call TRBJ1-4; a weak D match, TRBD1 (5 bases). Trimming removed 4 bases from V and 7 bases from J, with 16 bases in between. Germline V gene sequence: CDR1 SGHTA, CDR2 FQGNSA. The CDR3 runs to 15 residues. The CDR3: CASSSGHSGGEKLFF. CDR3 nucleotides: TGTGCCAGCAGCTCAGGACACTCTGGTGGTGAAAAACTGTTTTTT.

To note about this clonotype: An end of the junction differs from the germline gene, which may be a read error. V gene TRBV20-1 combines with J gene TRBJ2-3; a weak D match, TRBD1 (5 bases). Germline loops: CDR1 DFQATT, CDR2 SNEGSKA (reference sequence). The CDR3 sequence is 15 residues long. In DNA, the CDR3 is TGCAGTGCTAGAGTTTGGGGCCAAGCCCGAAGCCGAATCATTTTT. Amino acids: CSARVWGQARSRIIF.

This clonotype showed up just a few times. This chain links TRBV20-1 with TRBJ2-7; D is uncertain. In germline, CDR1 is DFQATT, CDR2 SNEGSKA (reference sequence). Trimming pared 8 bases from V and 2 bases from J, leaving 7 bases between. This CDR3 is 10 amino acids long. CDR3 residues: CSSITYEQYF. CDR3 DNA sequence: TGCAGTTCTATAACCTACGAGCAGTACTTC.

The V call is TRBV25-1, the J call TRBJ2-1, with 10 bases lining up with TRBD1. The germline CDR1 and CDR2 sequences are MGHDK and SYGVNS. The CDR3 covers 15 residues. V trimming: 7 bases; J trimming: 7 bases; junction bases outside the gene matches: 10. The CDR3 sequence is CASNQGTGVGNEQFF. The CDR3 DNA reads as TGTGCCAGCAACCAAGGGACAGGGGTCGGGAATGAGCAGTTCTTC.

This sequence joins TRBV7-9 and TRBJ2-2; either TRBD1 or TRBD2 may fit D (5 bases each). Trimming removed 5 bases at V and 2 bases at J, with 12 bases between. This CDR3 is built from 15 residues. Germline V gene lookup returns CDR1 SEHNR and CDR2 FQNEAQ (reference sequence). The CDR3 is CASSPPGANTGELFF. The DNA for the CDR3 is TGTGCCAGCAGCCCCCCCGGGGCAAACACCGGGGAGCTGTTTTTT.

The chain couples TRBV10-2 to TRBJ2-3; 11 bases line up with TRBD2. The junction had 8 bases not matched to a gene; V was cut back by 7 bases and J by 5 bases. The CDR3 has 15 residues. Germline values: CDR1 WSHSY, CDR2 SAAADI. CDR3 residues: CASIHSGGARDTQYF. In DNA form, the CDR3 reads TGCGCCAGCATCCATAGCGGGGGGGCAAGAGATACGCAGTATTTT.

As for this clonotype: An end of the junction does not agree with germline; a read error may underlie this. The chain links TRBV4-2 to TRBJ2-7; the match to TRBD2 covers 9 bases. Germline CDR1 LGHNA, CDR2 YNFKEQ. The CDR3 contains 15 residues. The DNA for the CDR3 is TGTGCCAGCAGCCAAGATGAGGGAGGGCGAGCGGGGGGCTTTTTC. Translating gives CASSQDEGGRAGGFF.

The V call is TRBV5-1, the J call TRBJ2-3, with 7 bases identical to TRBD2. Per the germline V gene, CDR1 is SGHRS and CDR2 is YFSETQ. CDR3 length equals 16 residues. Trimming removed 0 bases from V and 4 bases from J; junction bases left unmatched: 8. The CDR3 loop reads CASSLVASGAADTQYF. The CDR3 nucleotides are TGCGCCAGCAGCTTGGTCGCGAGCGGGGCGGCAGATACGCAGTATTTT. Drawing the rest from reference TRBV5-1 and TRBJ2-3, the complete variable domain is KAGVTQTPRYLIKTRGQQVTLSCSPISGHRSVSWYQQTPGQGLQFLFEYFSETQRNKGNFPGRFSGRQFSNSRSEMNVSTLELGDSALYLCASSLVASGAADTQYFGPGTRLTVL.

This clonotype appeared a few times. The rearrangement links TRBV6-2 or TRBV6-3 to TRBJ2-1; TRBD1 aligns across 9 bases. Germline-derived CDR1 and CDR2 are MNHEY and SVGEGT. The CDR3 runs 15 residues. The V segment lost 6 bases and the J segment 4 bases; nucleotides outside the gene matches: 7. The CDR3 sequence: CASSSRQGVYNEQFF. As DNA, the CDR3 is TGTGCCAGCAGCTCCCGACAGGGGGTTTACAATGAGCAGTTCTTC.

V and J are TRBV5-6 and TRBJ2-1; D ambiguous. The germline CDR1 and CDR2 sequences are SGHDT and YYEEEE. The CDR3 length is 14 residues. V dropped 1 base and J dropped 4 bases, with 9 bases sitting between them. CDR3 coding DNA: TGTGCCAGCAGCTTGAGAAGGGTTTACAATGAGCAGTTCTTC. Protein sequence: CASSLRRVYNEQFF. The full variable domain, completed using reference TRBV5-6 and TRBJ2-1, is DAGVTQSPTHLIKTRGQQVTLRCSPKSGHDTVSWYQQALGQGPQFIFQYYEEEERQRGNFPDRFSGHQFPNYSSELNVNALLLGDSALYLCASSLRRVYNEQFFGPGTRLTVL.

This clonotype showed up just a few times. For the CDR3, the DNA is TGTGCCAGCTCACATTCTATTGCTAGCACAGATACGCAGTATTTT. It specifies CASSHSIASTDTQYF. The chain links TRBV18 to TRBJ2-3; the D is unclear. Trimming removed 4 bases at V and 0 bases at J, with 11 bases between. The V gene's germline CDR1 is KGHSH and CDR2 LQKENI. The CDR3 has 15 residues.

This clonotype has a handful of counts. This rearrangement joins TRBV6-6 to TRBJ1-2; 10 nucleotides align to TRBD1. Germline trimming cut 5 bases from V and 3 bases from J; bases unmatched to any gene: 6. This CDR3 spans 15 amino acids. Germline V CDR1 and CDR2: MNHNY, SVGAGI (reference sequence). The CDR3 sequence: CASSADRGLYYGYTF. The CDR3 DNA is TGTGCCAGCAGTGCTGACAGGGGGCTCTACTATGGCTACACCTTC.

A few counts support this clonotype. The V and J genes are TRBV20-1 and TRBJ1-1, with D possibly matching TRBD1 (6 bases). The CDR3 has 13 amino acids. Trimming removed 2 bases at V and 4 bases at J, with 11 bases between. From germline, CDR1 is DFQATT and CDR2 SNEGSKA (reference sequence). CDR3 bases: TGCAGTGCTAGAACCGGACAGAGCACTGAAGCTTTCTTT. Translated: CSARTGQSTEAFF.

CDR3 bases: TGTGCCAGCAGTTCCTACAGGGACGAAGGCACCGGGGAGCTGTTTTTT. Its translation: CASSSYRDEGTGELFF. This chain connects TRBV28 to TRBJ2-2; a weak D match, TRBD1 (6 bases). The CDR3 spans 16 residues. Germline assignment: CDR1 MDHEN and CDR2 SYDVKM. Trimming left V 4 bases short and J 4 bases short, with 16 bases between.

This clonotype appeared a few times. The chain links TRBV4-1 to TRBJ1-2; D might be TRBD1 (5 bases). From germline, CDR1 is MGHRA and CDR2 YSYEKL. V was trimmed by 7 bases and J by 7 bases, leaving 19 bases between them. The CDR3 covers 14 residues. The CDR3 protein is CASKLGVQGSGYTF. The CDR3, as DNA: TGCGCCAGCAAATTAGGGGTACAAGGCAGTGGCTACACCTTC.

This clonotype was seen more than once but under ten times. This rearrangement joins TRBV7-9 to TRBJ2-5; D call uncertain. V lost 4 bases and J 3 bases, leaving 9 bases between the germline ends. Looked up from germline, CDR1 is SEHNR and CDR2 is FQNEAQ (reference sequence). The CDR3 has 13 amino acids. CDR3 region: CASSSPGKETQYF. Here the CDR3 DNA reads TGTGCCAGCAGCTCGCCGGGCAAAGAGACCCAGTACTTC.

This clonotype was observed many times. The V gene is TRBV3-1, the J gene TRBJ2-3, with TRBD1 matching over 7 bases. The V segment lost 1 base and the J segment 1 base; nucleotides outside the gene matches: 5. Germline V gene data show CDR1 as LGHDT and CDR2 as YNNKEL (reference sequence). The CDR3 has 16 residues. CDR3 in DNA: TGTGCCAGCAGCCAAGCAACAGGGGCACGCACAGATACGCAGTATTTT. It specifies CASSQATGARTDTQYF.

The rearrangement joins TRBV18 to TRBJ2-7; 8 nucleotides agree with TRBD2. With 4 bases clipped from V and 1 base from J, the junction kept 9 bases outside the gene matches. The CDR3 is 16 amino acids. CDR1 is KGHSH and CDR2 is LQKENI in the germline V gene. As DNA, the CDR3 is TGTGCCAGCTCACTCCCCGGGGGGGCCCCATCCTACGAGCAGTACTTC. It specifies CASSLPGGAPSYEQYF.

The CDR3 here is CSVEVRFDNEQFF. The CDR3 DNA is TGCAGCGTTGAAGTAAGGTTTGACAATGAGCAGTTCTTC. V usage is TRBV29-1 and J usage is TRBJ2-1; D gene uncertain. The germline V gene encodes CDR1 SQVTM and CDR2 ANQGSEA. This CDR3 spans 13 amino acids. V lost 1 base and J 5 bases, leaving 9 bases between the germline ends.

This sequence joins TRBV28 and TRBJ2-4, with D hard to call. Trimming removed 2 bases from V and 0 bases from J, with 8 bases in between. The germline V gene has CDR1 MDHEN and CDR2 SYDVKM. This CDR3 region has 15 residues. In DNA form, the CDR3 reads TGTGCCAGCAGTTTAAATGGGGTAGCCAAAAACATTCAGTACTTC. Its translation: CASSLNGVAKNIQYF.

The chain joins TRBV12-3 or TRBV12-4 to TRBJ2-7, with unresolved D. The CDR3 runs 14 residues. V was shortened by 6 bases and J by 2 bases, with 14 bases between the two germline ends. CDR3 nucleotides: TGTGCCAGCAGGCCTAACGTACCTCCCTACGAGCAGTACTTC. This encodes CASRPNVPPYEQYF.

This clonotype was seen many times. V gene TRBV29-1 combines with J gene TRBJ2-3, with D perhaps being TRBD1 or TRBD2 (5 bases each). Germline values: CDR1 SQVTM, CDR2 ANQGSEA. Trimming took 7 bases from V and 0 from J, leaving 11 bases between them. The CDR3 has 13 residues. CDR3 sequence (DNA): TGCAGCGGAGGACGGGACAGCACAGATACGCAGTATTTT. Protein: CSGGRDSTDTQYF.

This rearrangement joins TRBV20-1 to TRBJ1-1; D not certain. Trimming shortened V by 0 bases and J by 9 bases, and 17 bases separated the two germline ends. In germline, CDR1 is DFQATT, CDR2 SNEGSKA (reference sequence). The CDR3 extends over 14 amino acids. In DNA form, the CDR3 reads TGCAGTGCTAGAGAAATCGCAGGTCCGAAGCAAGCTTTCTTT. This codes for CSAREIAGPKQAFF.